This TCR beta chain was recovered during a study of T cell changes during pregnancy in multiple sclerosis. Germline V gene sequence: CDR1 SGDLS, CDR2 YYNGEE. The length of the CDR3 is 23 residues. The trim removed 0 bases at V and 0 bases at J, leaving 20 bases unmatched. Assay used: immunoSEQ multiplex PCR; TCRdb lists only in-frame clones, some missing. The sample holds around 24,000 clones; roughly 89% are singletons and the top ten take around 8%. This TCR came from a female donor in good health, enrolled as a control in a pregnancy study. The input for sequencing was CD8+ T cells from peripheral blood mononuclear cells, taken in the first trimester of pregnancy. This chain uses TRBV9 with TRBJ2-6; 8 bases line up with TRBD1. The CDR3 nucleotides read TGTGCCAGCAGCGTAGGTCAGGGGGCTTATTTCATTCCCCAAAGCTCTGGGGCCAACGTCCTGACTTTC. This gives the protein CASSVGQGAYFIPQSSGANVLTF.